This T cell receptor (beta chain) emerged from a study of Graves' ophthalmopathy and Graves' hyperthyroidism. The overall study: If no ophthalmopathy appeared within 18 months of follow-up, hyperthyroidism was termed stable.

As the template, RNA transcripts were used to amplify TCR beta CDR3 regions. In the first round, RT-PCR was carried out with HTBI primers, and a multiplex PCR formed the second round. From the multiplex PCR reads, TCRdb called clonotypes with MiXCR, one entry per CDR3 protein. The table includes roughly 1.1 million distinct CDR3 sequences, roughly two fifths detected once. Overall study findings and caveats: Most thyroid-expanded clonotypes exceeding 0.001 frequency were also found in blood. Cross-validated, the 13-signature model showed 87.88%/81.08% sensitivity/specificity, and 80%/75% in the test set.

As for this clonotype: Its cognate antigen is unknown.

This CDR3 has 14 amino acids. CDR1 is MGHDK, CDR2 SYGVNS, per germline. V gave up 3 bases and J gave up 0 bases, with 5 bases separating them. The chain carries TRBV25-1 and TRBJ1-4; D remains ambiguous. Sequencing was performed on peripheral blood or thyroid tissue (not recorded which). The TCR originated in an adult man with Graves' hyperthyroidism. Here the CDR3 reads CASSDSATNEKLFF. The CDR3 DNA is TGTGCCAGCAGTGACTCAGCAACTAATGAAAAACTGTTTTTT.